Listed here are 16 T cell receptor beta chains from one sample, sequenced in a study of T cells after yellow fever vaccination. In TCRdb, the 5' RACE reads were re-called with MiXCR into one record per CDR3 protein. The sample has fewer than 350,000 distinct CDR3 sequences, approximately 3.8% seen once; the top ten hold 23%. The source material was PBMCs, sampled on the day of the yellow fever booster vaccination. Receptors were obtained from a man aged 18 to 29 who received the YFV17D yellow fever vaccine.

V usage is TRBV7-9 and J usage is TRBJ2-1; 11 bases line up with TRBD1. The CDR3 is 18 amino acids. With 1 base clipped from V and 4 bases from J, the junction kept 9 bases outside the gene matches. Germline V gene data show CDR1 as SEHNR and CDR2 as FQNEAQ (reference sequence). In DNA, the CDR3 is TGTGCCAGCAGCTTAGATGTTCGGGACAGGGGGGCTTACAATGAGCAGTTCTTC. This translates into CASSLDVRDRGAYNEQFF. Full variable domain (missing parts from reference TRBV7-9 and TRBJ2-1): DTGVSQNPRHKITKRGQNVTFRCDPISEHNRLYWYRQTLGQGPEFLTYFQNEAQLEKSRLLSDRFSAERPKGSFSTLEIQRTEQGDSAMYLCASSLDVRDRGAYNEQFFGPGTRLTVL.

This rearrangement joins TRBV6-2 or TRBV6-3 to TRBJ1-5; D not certain. Germline V gives CDR1 MNHEY, CDR2 SVGEGT. Trimming pared 2 bases from V and 10 bases from J, leaving 21 bases between. This CDR3 comprises 16 residues. The CDR3 nucleotides are TGTGCCAGCAGTTACCGGGGTCGGATCCGGAGGGAACCCCAGCATTTT. Protein sequence: CASSYRGRIRREPQHF.

This clonotype was recorded at least ten times. The gene calls are TRBV20-1 and TRBJ2-5, with D tentatively TRBD1 (6 bases). The germline V gene encodes CDR1 DFQATT and CDR2 SNEGSKA (reference sequence). This CDR3 region has 13 residues. Deletions cut 3 bases from V and 5 bases from J, with 13 bases between. The CDR3 spells CSASLGAPETQYF. For the CDR3, the DNA is TGCAGTGCTAGCCTGGGGGCCCCGGAGACCCAGTACTTC.

This clonotype was observed many times. The chain links TRBV4-2 to TRBJ1-2; D uncertain. Trimming pared 2 bases from V and 4 bases from J, leaving 11 bases between. The CDR3 spans 14 residues. Germline-derived CDR1 and CDR2 are LGHNA and YNFKEQ. DNA of the CDR3: TGTGCCAGCAGCCAACTCGACGGGAGCTATGGCTACACCTTC. This sequence encodes CASSQLDGSYGYTF.

This clonotype was seen repeatedly, ten times or more. The chain joins TRBV7-9 to TRBJ1-2; D is possibly TRBD1 (5 bases). The length of the CDR3 is 13 residues. V lost 3 bases and J lost 5, with 10 bases in between. CDR1 is SEHNR, CDR2 FQNEAQ, per germline (reference sequence). Here the CDR3 DNA reads TGTGCCAGCAGCTTCTACACAGGATATGGCTACACCTTC. Protein product: CASSFYTGYGYTF. Together with reference TRBV7-9 and TRBJ1-2, the CDR3 gives the full variable domain: DTGVSQNPRHKITKRGQNVTFRCDPISEHNRLYWYRQTLGQGPEFLTYFQNEAQLEKSRLLSDRFSAERPKGSFSTLEIQRTEQGDSAMYLCASSFYTGYGYTFGSGTRLTVV.

This clonotype occurred many times. The gene calls are TRBV11-2 and TRBJ2-1; no reliable D call. V was pared by 7 bases and J by 0 bases, with 7 bases between. Germline assignment: CDR1 SGHAT and CDR2 FQNNGV. The CDR3 is 13 amino acids. The chain's CDR3 is CASTSSSYNEQFF. The CDR3 bases are TGTGCCAGCACTTCCAGCTCCTACAATGAGCAGTTCTTC.

This clonotype was observed a handful of times. The chain carries TRBV5-7 and TRBJ2-1, with TRBD2 identical over 10 bases. TRBV5-7 is classed as an ORF, of uncertain function. V gave up 3 bases and J gave up 4 bases; unmatched junction bases: 13. The CDR3 is made up of 18 amino acids. The CDR3 DNA reads as TGTGCCAGCAGCTCTCGTGGAGCGGGGGGGCCAAATTACAATGAGCAGTTCTTC. It encodes CASSSRGAGGPNYNEQFF.

This clonotype appeared a few times. This chain links TRBV9 with TRBJ2-7; 9 nucleotides agree with TRBD1. Per the germline V gene, CDR1 is SGDLS and CDR2 is YYNGEE. V shed 4 bases, J shed 6 bases, and the junction held 5 bases outside the gene matches. The CDR3 sequence is 13 residues long. DNA of the CDR3: TGTGCCAGCAGCAACAGGGGGCTTGCCGAGCAGTACTTC. This sequence encodes CASSNRGLAEQYF.

This clonotype was seen many times. The J gene is TRBJ2-1, the V gene TRBV14, with D hard to call. The CDR3 has 16 amino acids. Trimming took off 4 bases at V and 0 bases at J, with 13 bases between the two ends. Germline values: CDR1 SGHDN, CDR2 FVKESK. Here the CDR3 DNA reads TGTGCCAGCAGCCCATTCACTCTGAGCTCCTACAATGAGCAGTTCTTC. Translation: CASSPFTLSSYNEQFF. Combining the CDR3 with reference TRBV14 and TRBJ2-1 gives the whole variable domain EAGVTQFPSHSVIEKGQTVTLRCDPISGHDNLYWYRRVMGKEIKFLLHFVKESKQDESGMPNNRFLAERTGGTYSTLKVQPAELEDSGVYFCASSPFTLSSYNEQFFGPGTRLTVL.

This clonotype was seen at least ten times. This chain uses TRBV6-5 with TRBJ1-1; no clear D. V was trimmed by 2 bases and J by 0 bases, leaving 4 bases between them. Per the germline V gene, CDR1 is MNHEY and CDR2 is SVGAGI. There are 13 residues in the CDR3. In DNA, the CDR3 is TGTGCCAGCAGTTACCAGCTGAACACTGAAGCTTTCTTT. It is translated as CASSYQLNTEAFF.

This clonotype was counted ten times or more. J is TRBJ2-7 and V is TRBV7-8, with D possibly TRBD2 on 6 matching bases. Germline values: CDR1 SGHVS, CDR2 FQNEAQ. CDR3 length: 15 residues. Trimming took 8 bases from V and 2 from J, leaving 19 bases between them. The CDR3 DNA sequence: TGTGCCAGCTTCATCGGGACTTCGAACCCCTACGAGCAGTACTTC. Amino acids: CASFIGTSNPYEQYF.

This clonotype turned up a few times. The chain employs TRBV20-1 and TRBJ2-5; D unresolved. The CDR3 runs to 15 residues. Trimming took off 0 bases at V and 0 bases at J, with 11 bases between the two ends. The V gene's germline CDR1 is DFQATT and CDR2 SNEGSKA (reference sequence). CDR3 residues: CSARDPGRDQETQYF. The CDR3 DNA is TGCAGTGCTAGAGACCCCGGACGGGACCAAGAGACCCAGTACTTC.

This clonotype was recorded a few times. The rearrangement uses TRBV7-2 and TRBJ2-3, with D possibly being TRBD2 (6 bases). The germline gives CDR1 SGHTA, CDR2 FQGNSA. Trimming took 1 base from V and 14 from J, leaving 19 bases between them. This CDR3 comprises 14 residues. CDR3 sequence: CASSLGAGTFQWYF. The DNA for the CDR3 is TGTGCCAGCAGCTTAGGGGCCGGGACTTTTCAATGGTATTTT.

This clonotype was counted at least ten times. The chain recombines TRBV7-9 with TRBJ1-1, with 8 positions matching TRBD1. V was pared by 4 bases and J by 6 bases, with 7 bases of the junction left unmatched. Germline V gives CDR1 SEHNR, CDR2 FQNEAQ (reference sequence). This CDR3 comprises 14 residues. The CDR3 bases are TGTGCCAGCAGCTCGGGACAGGCAACTCCTGAAGCTTTCTTT. This translates into CASSSGQATPEAFF.

The CDR3 sequence is CASSPDYYTGELFF. The CDR3 nucleotides are TGTGCCAGCAGCCCCGACTACTACACCGGGGAGCTGTTTTTT. The chain is built from TRBV5-4 and TRBJ2-2, with D possibly matching TRBD2 (5 bases). V dropped 4 bases and J dropped 3 bases, with 10 bases sitting between them. Germline V gene lookup returns CDR1 SGHNT and CDR2 YYREEE (reference sequence). The CDR3 totals 14 residues.

The chain combines TRBV30 with TRBJ1-1; D possibly corresponds to TRBD1 (5 bases). This CDR3 is built from 14 residues. The germline V gene has CDR1 GTSNPN and CDR2 SVGIG (reference sequence). Trimming left V 8 bases short and J 1 base short, with 17 bases between. DNA of the CDR3: TGTGCCCAAACGATCGGGACGGAGAACACTGAAGCTTTCTTT. Amino acid sequence: CAQTIGTENTEAFF.